This is a list of T cell receptor beta chains from one sample in a study of OX40 agonist ivuxolimab in advanced cancers. Measured with immunoSEQ multiplex PCR; TCRdb has only the in-frame clones, and not every one. Of more than 75,000 clones in the sample, around 85% are singletons; the top ten hold 0.2% to 0.25%. Sample: CD4+ or CD8+ T cells sorted from blood, taken in a trial of the OX40 agonist ivuxolimab. These receptors were collected from an adult with an advanced solid tumor such as melanoma, head and neck, liver or kidney cancer. Both conserved end residues are part of each CDR3. The D gene is left open where the match is weak.

d_call	j_call	v_call	cdr3_aa
TRBD1	TRBJ2-3	TRBV5-1	CASSEQGADTQYF
TRBD1	TRBJ1-3	TRBV15	CATSRGDSVLSGNTIYF
TRBD1	TRBJ1-4	TRBV6-6	CASMRQGADNEKLFF
NA	TRBJ1-4	TRBV5-6	CASSLGGPNSGSQRGKLFF
NA	TRBJ2-1	TRBV11-3	CASSLVAGSNEQFF
NA	TRBJ2-4	TRBV6-1	CASSAERLAKNIQYF
NA	TRBJ2-6	TRBV11-3	CASSLSGSGANVLTF
NA	TRBJ1-4	TRBV5-5	CASSSDGNEKLFF
NA	TRBJ1-4	TRBV5-1	CASSPDTTNEKLFF
NA	TRBJ1-2	TRBV7-3	CASSPRQGAYGYTF
NA	TRBJ2-5	TRBV6-5	CASSYSRAQETQYF
NA	TRBJ1-5	TRBV19	CASSIDLPARAERDNQPQHF
NA	TRBJ2-7	TRBV5-1	CASSFVTGNSYEQYF
TRBD2	TRBJ2-1	TRBV5-4	CASSYQSAGTSGGNEQFF
TRBD2	TRBJ2-5	TRBV11-2	CASSRRTSVEETQYF
TRBD1	TRBJ2-5	TRBV6-5	CASSYSRQGKETQYF
NA	TRBJ2-3	TRBV7-3	CASSFSTDTQYF
TRBD1	TRBJ1-6	TRBV6-5	CASSYLQGGNSPLHF
TRBD2	TRBJ2-2	TRBV5-1	CASSRLAGSTGELFF
NA	TRBJ2-5	TRBV18	CASSPSAWGETQYF
TRBD1	TRBJ1-2	TRBV28	CASGGDRASSGYTF
NA	TRBJ1-4	TRBV18	CASSPIAGYPTNEKLFF
TRBD1	TRBJ1-4	TRBV5-1	CASTEGTANEKLFF
NA	TRBJ2-2	TRBV28	CASRDVNTGELFF
NA	TRBJ2-5	TRBV5-5	CASSLGGRTVYQETQYF
TRBD1	TRBJ2-3	TRBV7-3	CASSSHRGTDTQYF
TRBD1	TRBJ2-2	TRBV7-7	CASSLWDRDTGELFF